This T cell receptor (beta chain) is from a study of T cells in Graves' hyperthyroidism and ophthalmopathy (dated 2019 in TCRdb). About the study as a whole: Peripheral blood was collected at initial diagnosis, before any treatment. The paper describes TCR Vbeta CDR3 sequencing of 140 or so peripheral blood samples, made up of 43 ophthalmopathy patients, approximately 73 hyperthyroidism patients and around 17 progressor patients. In roughly six Graves' hyperthyroidism patients, the study also compared T-cell repertoires from thyroid tissue with T-cell repertoires from blood. To identify distinguishing TCR V-J signatures, a discovery cohort of 95 to 100 patients was used, comprising 43 with Graves' ophthalmopathy and some 57 with stable Graves' hyperthyroidism. Following sampling, methimazole starting at 30 mg daily was given to hyperthyroidism patients, and high-dose intravenous methylprednisolone was given to ophthalmopathy patients. Prospective prediction of ophthalmopathy was tested in an independent validation cohort consisting of fewer than 20 hyperthyroidism patients and more than 15 patients who later progressed to ophthalmopathy. The 75 to 100 discovery patients were randomly divided into training and test sets at a 7:3 ratio. Points the paper makes about the study in general: No statistical method was used to fix the sample size in advance, and group allocation was not hidden from the investigators. Blood samples also contained most of the expanded thyroid clonotypes (frequency above 0.001), which suggests that blood repertoires may reflect thyroid immune responses. A model built on a 13 V-J signature distinguished ophthalmopathy from stable hyperthyroidism, reaching 87.88% sensitivity and 81% to 83% specificity in cross-validation and 80%/75% in testing. In validation, progression to ophthalmopathy was predicted by the model with almost 71% sensitivity and around 76% specificity, a median of about 6.8 months before onset.

Stable Graves' hyperthyroidism was defined as no progression to ophthalmopathy during 18 months of follow-up. Hyperthyroidism patients were aged 18 to 65 years and newly diagnosed, with disease duration of less than 2 months. Any patient with an uncontrolled infection, another autoimmune disease, pregnancy or lactation was excluded. Diagnoses were based on clinical symptoms, serum thyroxine and TRAb, thyroid ultrasound and orbital computed tomography. PBMCs were isolated from about 9 ml of fresh peripheral blood by Ficoll-Paque density gradient centrifugation. Total RNA was extracted using Trizol reagent, and RNA quality was assessed on an Agilent 2100 Bioanalyzer. The TCR beta CDR3 regions were amplified from RNA transcripts. The TCR CDR3 was subjected to a first round of RT-PCR using the HTBI primer set and the Qiagen OneStep RT-PCR kit. Libraries were constructed in a second round of multiplex PCR, after which size selection and purification were carried out. The libraries were sequenced on an Illumina HiSeq2000 using paired-end 100 bp reads. Regarding the original processing steps: SOAPnuke was used to process the raw data, with reads discarded if the reads contained adapters or uncalled bases, had a mean Phred below 15, or lacked an exact constant-primer or identifier match. High-quality paired reads were merged with COPE v1.2.5, and unique nucleotide sequences were defined as clonotypes. MiTCR v1.1 was used to align clonotypes to the IMGT TRBV, TRBD and TRBJ reference segments. Analysis was restricted to V-J combinations with a frequency above 0.0001, which covered 99.2% of repertoires. The TCS score was defined as the ratio of F50 (clonal expansion) to E x V (chaos), calculated using BLOSUM62-based TCRdist between CDR3 peptides within each V-J. Welch's t-statistics and random forest reduced just over 500 V-J features to 13, which were used in a naive Bayes classifier (R e1071). The public reads were reanalyzed by TCRdb: fastp trimming at Q25, MiXCR alignment, in-frame beta chains only. All rows with the same CDR3 protein become a single entry with the most common DNA and genes. The V and J calls were not made by the authors but by TCRdb's processing. The sample table records about 720,000 distinct CDR3 sequences; about 16% of these occur just once. The ten largest clones add up to under 10% of the sample.

In this sample, this clonotype turned up many times. Its antigen is still unknown. No much larger clone is present one base from it, and per-base qualities are unavailable. Sequenced input: blood. The receptor comes from a man aged 18 to 29 with Graves' hyperthyroidism.

The DNA sequence is given as TGTGCCAGCAGCCCGACAGCTAGCACAGATACGCAGTATTTT. Its translation reads: CASSPTASTDTQYF. The chain employs TRBV7-6 and TRBJ2-3; the best D guess is TRBD1, with 5 bases matching. CDR1 is given as SGHVS and CDR2 as FNYEAQ, both from the germline V gene. Trimming takes 5 bases from V and 0 bases from J, and the germline ends sit 9 bases apart. The CDR3 measures 14 amino acids from cysteine to phenylalanine. The read is trimmed to its CDR3 DNA, 42 bases read in frame from base 1.